The text below deals with one TCR beta chain. Its antigen is still unknown. Time point reported: cycle 4 day 1 (C4D1), after more than five weeks of nivolumab. All trial patients relapsed after autologous stem cell transplantation. The CDR3 consists of 12 residues. V lost 7 bases, J lost 15 bases, and 12 bases stayed unmatched. Germline V lookup: CDR1 SEHNR, CDR2 FQNEAQ (reference sequence). These data are taken from a study of PD-1 blockade in classical Hodgkin lymphoma. Study-level information: Nivolumab was administered to patients intravenously at 3 mg/kg every 2 weeks.

Whole-study results and caveats: Newly diagnosed patients had baseline TCR diversity that was reportedly lower than that of healthy donors. Patients newly diagnosed and complete responders had comparable baseline diversity.

Some clones are missing from TCRdb's copy, which holds only in-frame ones; the method was immunoSEQ multiplex PCR. The sample yields 21,000 or so clones, over 75% seen once. The sequence derives from a human donor with classical Hodgkin lymphoma. The chain joins TRBV7-9 to TRBJ2-1; the match to TRBD1 covers 7 bases. Material: peripheral blood mononuclear cells (PBMCs), obtained before the fourth cycle of nivolumab. CDR3 loop: CASNDQGEDRFF. In DNA, the CDR3 is TGTGCCAGCAACGACCAGGGGGAAGATCGGTTCTTC.